This T cell receptor beta chain was captured in a study of human T cells and chemical hapten exposure. Regarding the study as a whole: In the PT1 data, expanded TCR counts showed a positive correlation with patch test score. The formation of large CDR3 similarity clusters by expanded TCRs significantly exceeded that of controls.

Time point specified: pre-sensitization, week 0. Noted treatment: therapeutic diphenylcyclopropenone sensitization with weekly scalp DPC. The study drew its donors from alopecia patients who were 18 to 70 years old and suitable for DPC. Details on this clonotype: Antigen specificity is unknown.

Unique molecular identifiers were affixed to discrete cDNA molecules within the library. From the RACE reads, TCRdb called clonotypes with MiXCR, one entry per CDR3 protein. The sample lists some 60,000 distinct CDR3 sequences, 11% occurring once. This clonotype originated in a woman aged 40 to 55 with alopecia areata. Some clones in this sample may be carry-over from other donors' samples. The sample consisted of whole blood, taken in connection with sensitization to the hapten diphenylcyclopropenone (DPC).

The CDR3 coding sequence is TGTGCCAGCAGCGTAGCTGGTAGTGACGGGGCCTACGAGCAGTACTTC. It is translated as CASSVAGSDGAYEQYF. This chain uses TRBV9 with TRBJ2-7; tentatively, D is TRBD2 (5 bases). The CDR3 extends over 16 amino acids. Trimming pared 0 bases from V and 2 bases from J, leaving 15 bases between. Germline V gives CDR1 SGDLS, CDR2 YYNGEE.